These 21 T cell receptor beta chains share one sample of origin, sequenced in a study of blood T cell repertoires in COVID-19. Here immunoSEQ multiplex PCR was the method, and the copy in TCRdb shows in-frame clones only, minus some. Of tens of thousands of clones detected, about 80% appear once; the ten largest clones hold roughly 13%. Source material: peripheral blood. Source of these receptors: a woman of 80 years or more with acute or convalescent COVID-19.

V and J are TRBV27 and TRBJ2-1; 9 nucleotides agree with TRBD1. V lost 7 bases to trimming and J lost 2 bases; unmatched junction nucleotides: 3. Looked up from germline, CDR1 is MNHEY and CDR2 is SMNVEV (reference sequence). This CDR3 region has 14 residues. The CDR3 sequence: CASTRTGAYNEQFF. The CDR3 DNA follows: TGTGCCAGCACGCGGACAGGGGCCTACAATGAGCAGTTCTTC.

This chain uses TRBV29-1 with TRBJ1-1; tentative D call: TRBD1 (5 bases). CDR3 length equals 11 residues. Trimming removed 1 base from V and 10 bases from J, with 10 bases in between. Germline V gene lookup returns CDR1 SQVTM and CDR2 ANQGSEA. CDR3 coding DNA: TGCAGCGTTGAAGCTGGACAACGAGCTTTCTTT. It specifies CSVEAGQRAFF.

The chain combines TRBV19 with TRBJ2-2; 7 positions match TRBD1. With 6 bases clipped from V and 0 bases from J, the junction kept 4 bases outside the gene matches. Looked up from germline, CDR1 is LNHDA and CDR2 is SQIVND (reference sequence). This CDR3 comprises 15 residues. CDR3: CASRDRTANTGELFF. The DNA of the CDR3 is TGTGCCAGTAGGGACAGGACCGCGAACACCGGGGAGCTGTTTTTT.

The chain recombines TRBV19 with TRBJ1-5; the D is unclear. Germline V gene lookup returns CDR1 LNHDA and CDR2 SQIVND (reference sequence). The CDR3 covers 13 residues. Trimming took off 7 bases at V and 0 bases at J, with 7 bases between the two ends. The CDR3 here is CASNRYSNQPQHF. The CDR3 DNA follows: TGTGCCAGTAACCGGTATAGCAATCAGCCCCAGCATTTT.

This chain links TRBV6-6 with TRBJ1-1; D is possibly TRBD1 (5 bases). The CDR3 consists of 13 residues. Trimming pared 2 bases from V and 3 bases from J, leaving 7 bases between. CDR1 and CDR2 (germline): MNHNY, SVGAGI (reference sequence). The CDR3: CASSYDSHTEAFF. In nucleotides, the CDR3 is TGTGCCAGCAGTTACGACAGCCACACTGAAGCTTTCTTT.

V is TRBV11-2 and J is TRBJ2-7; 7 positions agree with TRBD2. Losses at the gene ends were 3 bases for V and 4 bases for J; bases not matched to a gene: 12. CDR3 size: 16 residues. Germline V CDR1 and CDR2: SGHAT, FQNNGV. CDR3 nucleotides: TGTGCCAGCAGCTTGACCCCCGGCAGTAGCGGGTACGAGCAGTACTTC. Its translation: CASSLTPGSSGYEQYF.

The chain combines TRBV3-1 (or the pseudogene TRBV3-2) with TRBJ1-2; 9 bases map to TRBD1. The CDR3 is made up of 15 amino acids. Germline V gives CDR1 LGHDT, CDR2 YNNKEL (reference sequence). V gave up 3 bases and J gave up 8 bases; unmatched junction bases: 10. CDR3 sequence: CASSQPGQGVGGYTF. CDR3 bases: TGTGCCAGCAGCCAGCCGGGACAGGGTGTTGGGGGCTACACCTTC.

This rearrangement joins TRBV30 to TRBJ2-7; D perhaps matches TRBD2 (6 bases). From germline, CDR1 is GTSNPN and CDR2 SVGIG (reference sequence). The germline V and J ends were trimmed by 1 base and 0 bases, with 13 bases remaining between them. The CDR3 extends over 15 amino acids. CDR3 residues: CAWSAGRGSSYEQYF. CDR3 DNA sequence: TGTGCCTGGAGTGCGGGGCGGGGCAGCTCCTACGAGCAGTACTTC. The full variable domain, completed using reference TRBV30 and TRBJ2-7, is SQTIHQWPATLVQPVGSPLSLECTVEGTSNPNLYWYRQAAGRGLQLLFYSVGIGQISSEVPQNLSASRPQDRQFILSSKKLLLSDSGFYLCAWSAGRGSSYEQYFGPGTRLTVT.

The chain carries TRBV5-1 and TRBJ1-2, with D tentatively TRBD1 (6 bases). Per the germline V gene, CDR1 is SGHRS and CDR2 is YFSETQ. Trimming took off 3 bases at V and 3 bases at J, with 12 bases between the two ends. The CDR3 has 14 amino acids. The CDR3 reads CASSYDRIYYGYTF. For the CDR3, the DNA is TGCGCCAGCAGCTATGACAGGATCTACTATGGCTACACCTTC.

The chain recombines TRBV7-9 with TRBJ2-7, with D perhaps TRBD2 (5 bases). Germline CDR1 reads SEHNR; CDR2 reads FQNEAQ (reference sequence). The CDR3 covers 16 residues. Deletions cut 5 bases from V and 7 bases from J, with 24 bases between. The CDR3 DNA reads TGTGCCAGCAGCCCCGCCGGACTCACCGCTGTGGGGGAGCAGTACTTC. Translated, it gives CASSPAGLTAVGEQYF.

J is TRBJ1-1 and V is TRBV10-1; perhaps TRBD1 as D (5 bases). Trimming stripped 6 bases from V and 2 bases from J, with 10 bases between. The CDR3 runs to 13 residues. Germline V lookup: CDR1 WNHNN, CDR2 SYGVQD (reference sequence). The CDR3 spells CASSDRGNTEAFF. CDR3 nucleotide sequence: TGCGCCAGCAGCGACAGAGGAAACACTGAAGCTTTCTTT.

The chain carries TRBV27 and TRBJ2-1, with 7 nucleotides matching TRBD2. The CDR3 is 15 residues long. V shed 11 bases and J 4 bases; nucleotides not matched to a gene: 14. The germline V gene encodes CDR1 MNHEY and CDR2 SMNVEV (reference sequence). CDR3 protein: CAAWSLSGMYNEQFF. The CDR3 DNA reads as TGTGCCGCTTGGAGCCTCAGCGGGATGTACAATGAGCAGTTCTTC.

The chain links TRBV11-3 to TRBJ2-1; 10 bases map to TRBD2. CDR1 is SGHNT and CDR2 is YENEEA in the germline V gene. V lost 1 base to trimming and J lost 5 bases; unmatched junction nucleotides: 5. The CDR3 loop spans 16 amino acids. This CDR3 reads CASSLALAGVNNEQFF. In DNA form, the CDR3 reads TGTGCCAGCAGCTTAGCGCTAGCGGGAGTTAACAATGAGCAGTTCTTC.

CDR3 nucleotides: TGTGCCAGCCGACCAGGGGGTGAGGGTGTACAAGAGACCCAGTACTTC. It codes for CASRPGGEGVQETQYF. The V call is TRBV5-5, the J call TRBJ2-5, with 7 nucleotides matching TRBD1. The germline V gene encodes CDR1 SGHKS and CDR2 YYEKEE (reference sequence). The V and J ends lost 7 bases and 2 bases, in that order; junction bases with no gene match: 14. The CDR3 is 16 amino acids.

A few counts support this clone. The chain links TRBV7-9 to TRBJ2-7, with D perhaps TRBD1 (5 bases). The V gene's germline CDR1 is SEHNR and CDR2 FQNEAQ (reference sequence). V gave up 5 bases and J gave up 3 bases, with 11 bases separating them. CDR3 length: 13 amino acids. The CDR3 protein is CASSPPRVYEQYF. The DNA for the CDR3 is TGTGCCAGCAGCCCGCCCAGGGTCTACGAGCAGTACTTC. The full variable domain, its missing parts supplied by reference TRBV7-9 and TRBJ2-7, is DTGVSQNPRHKITKRGQNVTFRCDPISEHNRLYWYRQTLGQGPEFLTYFQNEAQLEKSRLLSDRFSAERPKGSFSTLEIQRTEQGDSAMYLCASSPPRVYEQYFGPGTRLTVT.

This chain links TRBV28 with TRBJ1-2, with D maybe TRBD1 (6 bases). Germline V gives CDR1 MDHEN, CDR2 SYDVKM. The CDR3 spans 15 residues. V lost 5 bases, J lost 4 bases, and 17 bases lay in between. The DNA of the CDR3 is TGTGCCAGCAGTCCGTACCAACAGGGTCTCTATGGCTACACCTTC. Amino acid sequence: CASSPYQQGLYGYTF.

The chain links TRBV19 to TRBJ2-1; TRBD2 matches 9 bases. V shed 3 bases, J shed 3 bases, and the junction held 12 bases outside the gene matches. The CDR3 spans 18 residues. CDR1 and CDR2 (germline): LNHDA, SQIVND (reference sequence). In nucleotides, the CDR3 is TGTGCCAGTAGTATCTGGAGCGGGAGGCCTCTCTACTACAATGAGCAGTTCTTC. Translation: CASSIWSGRPLYYNEQFF.

The DNA for the CDR3 is TGTGCCAGCGTAGACAACCTCTATGGCTACACCTTC. The encoded protein is CASVDNLYGYTF. This rearrangement joins TRBV28 to TRBJ1-2; D remains unclear. CDR3 length: 12 residues. Germline assignment: CDR1 MDHEN and CDR2 SYDVKM. Trimming shortened V by 8 bases and J by 4 bases, and 11 bases separated the two germline ends.

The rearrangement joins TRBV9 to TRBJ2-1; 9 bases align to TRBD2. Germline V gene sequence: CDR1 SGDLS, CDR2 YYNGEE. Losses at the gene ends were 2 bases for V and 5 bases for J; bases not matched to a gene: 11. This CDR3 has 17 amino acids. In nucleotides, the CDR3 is TGTGCCAGCAGCGTTAACACCGGGACTAGCTTCAACAATGAGCAGTTCTTC. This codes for CASSVNTGTSFNNEQFF.

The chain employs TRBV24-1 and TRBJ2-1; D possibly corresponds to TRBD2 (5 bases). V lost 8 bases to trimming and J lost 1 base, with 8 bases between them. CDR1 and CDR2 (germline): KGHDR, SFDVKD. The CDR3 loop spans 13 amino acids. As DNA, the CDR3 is TGTGCCACCACGGGCGGGTCCTACAATGAGCAGTTCTTC. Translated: CATTGGSYNEQFF.

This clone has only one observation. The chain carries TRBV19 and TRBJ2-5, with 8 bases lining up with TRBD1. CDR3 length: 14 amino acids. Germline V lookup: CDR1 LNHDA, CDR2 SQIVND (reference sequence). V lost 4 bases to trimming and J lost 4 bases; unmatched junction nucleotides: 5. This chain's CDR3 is CASSTQGARETQYF. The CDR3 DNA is TGTGCCAGTAGTACCCAGGGGGCAAGAGAGACCCAGTACTTC.